Listed here are 2 T cell receptor beta chains from one sample, sequenced in a study of OX40 agonist ivuxolimab in advanced cancers. Produced via immunoSEQ multiplex PCR; TCRdb's table is partial and in-frame only. The sample has about 60,000 clones, roughly 80% seen once. The sequenced sample was CD4+ or CD8+ T cells sorted from blood, obtained in a trial of the OX40 agonist ivuxolimab. The receptors shown here come from an adult with an advanced solid tumor such as melanoma, head and neck, liver or kidney cancer.

The V gene is TRBV4-1, the J gene TRBJ2-6; D is unresolved. Germline V CDR1 and CDR2: MGHRA, YSYEKL. This CDR3 contains 17 residues. Trimming took off 4 bases at V and 0 bases at J, with 13 bases between the two ends. CDR3 in amino acids: CASSPVKGHSGANVLTF. CDR3 bases: TGCGCCAGCAGCCCCGTAAAGGGTCACTCTGGGGCCAACGTCCTGACTTTC.

In DNA, the CDR3 is TGTGCCAGCAGCTTAAAGGTTGGGGCCGGGGAGCTGTTTTTT. Protein sequence: CASSLKVGAGELFF. The chain recombines TRBV25-1 with TRBJ2-2; unclear D gene. The ends were cut back, 6 bases at V and 6 bases at J, with 14 bases in the middle. Germline V gives CDR1 MGHDK, CDR2 SYGVNS. There are 14 residues in the CDR3.